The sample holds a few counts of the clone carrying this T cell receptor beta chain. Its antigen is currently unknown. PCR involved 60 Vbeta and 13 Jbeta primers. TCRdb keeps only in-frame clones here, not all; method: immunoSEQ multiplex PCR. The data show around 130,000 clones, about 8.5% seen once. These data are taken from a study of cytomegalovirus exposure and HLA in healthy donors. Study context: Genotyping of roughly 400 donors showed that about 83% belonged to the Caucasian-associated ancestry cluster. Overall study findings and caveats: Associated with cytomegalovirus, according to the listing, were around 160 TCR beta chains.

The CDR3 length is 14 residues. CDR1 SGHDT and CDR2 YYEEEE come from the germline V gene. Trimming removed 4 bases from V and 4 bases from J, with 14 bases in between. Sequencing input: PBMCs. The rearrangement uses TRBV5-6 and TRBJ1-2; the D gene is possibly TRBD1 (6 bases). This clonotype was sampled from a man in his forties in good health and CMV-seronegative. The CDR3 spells CASSPLRGSYGYTF. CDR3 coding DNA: TGTGCCAGCAGCCCTCTCAGGGGCAGCTATGGCTACACCTTC.